This T cell receptor beta chain was profiled in a study of vaccination and CD4 T cells after COVID-19. General study points: Researchers report that a median approximately 85% of reactive clones in convalescent patients surfaced only post-vaccination. Median reactive clonotypes, those recognizing SARS-CoV-2, rose from about 20 to 38, not significantly.

Scientists ran DNA taken from cultured CD4+ T cells through the Oncomine TCR Beta short-read assay for sequencing. Extraction of genomic DNA was performed on cultured CD4+ T cells. Using its own MiXCR run on the PCR reads, TCRdb lists one record per CDR3 protein. The sample yields 15,000 to 20,000 distinct CDR3 sequences, around half seen once. On this clonotype itself: Its antigen is currently unknown.

Treatment: roughly 10-day PBMC culture with coronavirus spike peptide pools or control peptides (ViraFEST assay). Negative selection enriched CD4+ T cells from cultures at around 9 days. V lost 0 bases, J lost 5 bases, and 7 bases lay in between. The germline gives CDR1 KGHSH, CDR2 LQKENI. The CDR3 extends over 13 amino acids. The receptor comes from a human donor who had recovered from COVID-19. This chain connects TRBV18 to TRBJ1-2; tentatively, D is TRBD1 (5 bases). This specimen was CD4+ T cells from blood, cultured in vitro, taken after SARS-CoV-2 vaccination. The CDR3 sequence is CASSPPTAYGYTF. The CDR3, as DNA: TGTGCCAGCTCACCACCGACAGCTTATGGCTACACCTTC.